This is a list of T cell receptor beta chains from one sample in a study of blood T cell repertoires in COVID-19. The protocol was immunoSEQ multiplex PCR, while the TCRdb copy is restricted to in-frame clones and leaves out a portion. The repertoire holds around 140,000 clones, with about three quarters as singletons. Source material: peripheral blood. These receptors all come from a man aged 50 to 60 with acute or convalescent COVID-19. The CDR3 runs from the conserved cysteine through the conserved F or W. The D gene is left open where the match is weak. Clone sizes are given selectively: once, few, many, or a class where the clone is expanded.

TRBV4-2,TRBD1,.,TRBJ1-3,15,CASSQGQGAGNTIYF,TGTGCCAGCAGCCAAGGACAGGGGGCTGGAAACACCATATATTTT
TRBV30,TRBD1,.,TRBJ2-5,17,CAWSVDRGDGRMETQYF,TGTGCCTGGAGTGTGGACAGGGGCGATGGTAGGATGGAGACCCAGTACTTC
TRBV7-9,.,few,TRBJ2-7,13,CASSLGGSGKQYF,TGTGCCAGCAGCTTAGGCGGATCGGGTAAGCAGTACTTC
TRBV10-3,TRBD2,.,TRBJ2-5,14,CAISPSGGQETQYF,TGTGCCATCAGCCCCAGCGGGGGTCAAGAGACCCAGTACTTC
TRBV5-6,TRBD1,.,TRBJ1-4,16,CASSLDGGTGGGKLFF,TGTGCCAGCAGCTTGGACGGCGGGACAGGGGGCGGAAAACTGTTTTTT
TRBV5-4,.,once,TRBJ1-5,17,CASSTDSGGGGNQPQHF,TGTGCCAGCAGCACCGATTCGGGGGGTGGCGGCAATCAGCCCCAGCATTTT
TRBV6-1,.,.,TRBJ2-7,12,CASSDQGWEQYF,TGTGCCAGCAGTGATCAGGGTTGGGAGCAGTACTTC
TRBV11-2,.,.,TRBJ2-3,17,CASSSGGGSGGTDTQYF,TGTGCCAGCAGCTCTGGGGGCGGGTCAGGTGGGACAGATACGCAGTATTTT
TRBV5-1,.,.,TRBJ2-5,15,CASSLAWLAQETQYF,TGCGCCAGCAGCTTGGCCTGGCTAGCTCAAGAGACCCAGTACTTC
TRBV19,TRBD1,few,TRBJ1-2,12,CARLDRGVGYTF,TGTGCCAGACTTGACAGGGGTGTGGGCTACACCTTC
TRBV19,.,.,TRBJ2-1,13,CASSIGGGNEQFF,TGTGCCAGTAGTATAGGAGGGGGAAATGAGCAGTTCTTC
TRBV29-1,TRBD1,.,TRBJ2-1,15,CSVEGTGGSYNEQFF,TGCAGCGTTGAAGGGACAGGGGGATCCTACAATGAGCAGTTCTTC
TRBV5-1,.,once,TRBJ2-5,14,CASSRPGIQETQYF,TGCGCCAGCAGTCGACCCGGGATCCAAGAGACCCAGTACTTC
TRBV6-5,TRBD1,few,TRBJ1-1,15,CASSYSFQGATEAFF,TGTGCCAGCAGTTACTCATTCCAGGGGGCCACTGAAGCTTTCTTT
TRBV6-6,.,.,TRBJ2-5,16,CASSYSVEPSQETQYF,TGTGCCAGCAGTTACTCCGTGGAGCCTTCACAAGAGACCCAGTACTTC
TRBV5-1,TRBD1,.,TRBJ1-3,17,CASSLGDRVTPGNTIYF,TGCGCCAGCAGCTTGGGGGACAGGGTAACGCCCGGAAACACCATATATTTT
TRBV29-1,.,.,TRBJ2-5,11,CSVRGGETQYF,TGCAGCGTTCGGGGTGGGGAGACCCAGTACTTC
TRBV12-5,.,.,TRBJ1-6,13,CASGLALNSPLHF,TGTGCTAGTGGTTTGGCCCTGAATTCACCCCTCCACTTT
TRBV11-2,TRBD1,.,TRBJ2-7,14,CASSLVTGWNEQYF,TGTGCCAGCAGCTTGGTGACAGGGTGGAACGAGCAGTACTTC
TRBV7-3,TRBD1,.,TRBJ1-3,14,CASSPGQDSNTIYF,TGTGCCAGCAGCCCAGGACAGGATTCAAACACCATATATTTT
TRBV6-1,.,few,TRBJ1-5,14,CASSEGQGNQPQHF,TGTGCCAGCAGTGAAGGGCAGGGCAATCAGCCCCAGCATTTT
TRBV14,TRBD2,.,TRBJ2-1,13,CASSQVERGALVF,TGTGCCAGCAGCCAAGTTGAGCGGGGGGCCCTTGTCTTC
TRBV5-1,.,few,TRBJ1-1,13,CASSLVEGVEAFF,TGCGCCAGCAGCTTGGTGGAAGGGGTGGAAGCTTTCTTT
TRBV12-3/TRBV12-4,.,few,TRBJ1-6,12,CACSVSSEPLHF,TGTGCCTGTTCCGTATCGAGTGAACCCCTCCACTTT
TRBV5-6,.,.,TRBJ1-2,13,CASRRTGPGGYTF,TGTGCCAGCAGACGCACAGGACCCGGAGGCTACACCTTC
TRBV5-1,TRBD2,.,TRBJ2-3,14,CASRPTSGGDTQYF,TGCGCCAGCAGACCTACTAGCGGGGGAGATACGCAGTATTTT